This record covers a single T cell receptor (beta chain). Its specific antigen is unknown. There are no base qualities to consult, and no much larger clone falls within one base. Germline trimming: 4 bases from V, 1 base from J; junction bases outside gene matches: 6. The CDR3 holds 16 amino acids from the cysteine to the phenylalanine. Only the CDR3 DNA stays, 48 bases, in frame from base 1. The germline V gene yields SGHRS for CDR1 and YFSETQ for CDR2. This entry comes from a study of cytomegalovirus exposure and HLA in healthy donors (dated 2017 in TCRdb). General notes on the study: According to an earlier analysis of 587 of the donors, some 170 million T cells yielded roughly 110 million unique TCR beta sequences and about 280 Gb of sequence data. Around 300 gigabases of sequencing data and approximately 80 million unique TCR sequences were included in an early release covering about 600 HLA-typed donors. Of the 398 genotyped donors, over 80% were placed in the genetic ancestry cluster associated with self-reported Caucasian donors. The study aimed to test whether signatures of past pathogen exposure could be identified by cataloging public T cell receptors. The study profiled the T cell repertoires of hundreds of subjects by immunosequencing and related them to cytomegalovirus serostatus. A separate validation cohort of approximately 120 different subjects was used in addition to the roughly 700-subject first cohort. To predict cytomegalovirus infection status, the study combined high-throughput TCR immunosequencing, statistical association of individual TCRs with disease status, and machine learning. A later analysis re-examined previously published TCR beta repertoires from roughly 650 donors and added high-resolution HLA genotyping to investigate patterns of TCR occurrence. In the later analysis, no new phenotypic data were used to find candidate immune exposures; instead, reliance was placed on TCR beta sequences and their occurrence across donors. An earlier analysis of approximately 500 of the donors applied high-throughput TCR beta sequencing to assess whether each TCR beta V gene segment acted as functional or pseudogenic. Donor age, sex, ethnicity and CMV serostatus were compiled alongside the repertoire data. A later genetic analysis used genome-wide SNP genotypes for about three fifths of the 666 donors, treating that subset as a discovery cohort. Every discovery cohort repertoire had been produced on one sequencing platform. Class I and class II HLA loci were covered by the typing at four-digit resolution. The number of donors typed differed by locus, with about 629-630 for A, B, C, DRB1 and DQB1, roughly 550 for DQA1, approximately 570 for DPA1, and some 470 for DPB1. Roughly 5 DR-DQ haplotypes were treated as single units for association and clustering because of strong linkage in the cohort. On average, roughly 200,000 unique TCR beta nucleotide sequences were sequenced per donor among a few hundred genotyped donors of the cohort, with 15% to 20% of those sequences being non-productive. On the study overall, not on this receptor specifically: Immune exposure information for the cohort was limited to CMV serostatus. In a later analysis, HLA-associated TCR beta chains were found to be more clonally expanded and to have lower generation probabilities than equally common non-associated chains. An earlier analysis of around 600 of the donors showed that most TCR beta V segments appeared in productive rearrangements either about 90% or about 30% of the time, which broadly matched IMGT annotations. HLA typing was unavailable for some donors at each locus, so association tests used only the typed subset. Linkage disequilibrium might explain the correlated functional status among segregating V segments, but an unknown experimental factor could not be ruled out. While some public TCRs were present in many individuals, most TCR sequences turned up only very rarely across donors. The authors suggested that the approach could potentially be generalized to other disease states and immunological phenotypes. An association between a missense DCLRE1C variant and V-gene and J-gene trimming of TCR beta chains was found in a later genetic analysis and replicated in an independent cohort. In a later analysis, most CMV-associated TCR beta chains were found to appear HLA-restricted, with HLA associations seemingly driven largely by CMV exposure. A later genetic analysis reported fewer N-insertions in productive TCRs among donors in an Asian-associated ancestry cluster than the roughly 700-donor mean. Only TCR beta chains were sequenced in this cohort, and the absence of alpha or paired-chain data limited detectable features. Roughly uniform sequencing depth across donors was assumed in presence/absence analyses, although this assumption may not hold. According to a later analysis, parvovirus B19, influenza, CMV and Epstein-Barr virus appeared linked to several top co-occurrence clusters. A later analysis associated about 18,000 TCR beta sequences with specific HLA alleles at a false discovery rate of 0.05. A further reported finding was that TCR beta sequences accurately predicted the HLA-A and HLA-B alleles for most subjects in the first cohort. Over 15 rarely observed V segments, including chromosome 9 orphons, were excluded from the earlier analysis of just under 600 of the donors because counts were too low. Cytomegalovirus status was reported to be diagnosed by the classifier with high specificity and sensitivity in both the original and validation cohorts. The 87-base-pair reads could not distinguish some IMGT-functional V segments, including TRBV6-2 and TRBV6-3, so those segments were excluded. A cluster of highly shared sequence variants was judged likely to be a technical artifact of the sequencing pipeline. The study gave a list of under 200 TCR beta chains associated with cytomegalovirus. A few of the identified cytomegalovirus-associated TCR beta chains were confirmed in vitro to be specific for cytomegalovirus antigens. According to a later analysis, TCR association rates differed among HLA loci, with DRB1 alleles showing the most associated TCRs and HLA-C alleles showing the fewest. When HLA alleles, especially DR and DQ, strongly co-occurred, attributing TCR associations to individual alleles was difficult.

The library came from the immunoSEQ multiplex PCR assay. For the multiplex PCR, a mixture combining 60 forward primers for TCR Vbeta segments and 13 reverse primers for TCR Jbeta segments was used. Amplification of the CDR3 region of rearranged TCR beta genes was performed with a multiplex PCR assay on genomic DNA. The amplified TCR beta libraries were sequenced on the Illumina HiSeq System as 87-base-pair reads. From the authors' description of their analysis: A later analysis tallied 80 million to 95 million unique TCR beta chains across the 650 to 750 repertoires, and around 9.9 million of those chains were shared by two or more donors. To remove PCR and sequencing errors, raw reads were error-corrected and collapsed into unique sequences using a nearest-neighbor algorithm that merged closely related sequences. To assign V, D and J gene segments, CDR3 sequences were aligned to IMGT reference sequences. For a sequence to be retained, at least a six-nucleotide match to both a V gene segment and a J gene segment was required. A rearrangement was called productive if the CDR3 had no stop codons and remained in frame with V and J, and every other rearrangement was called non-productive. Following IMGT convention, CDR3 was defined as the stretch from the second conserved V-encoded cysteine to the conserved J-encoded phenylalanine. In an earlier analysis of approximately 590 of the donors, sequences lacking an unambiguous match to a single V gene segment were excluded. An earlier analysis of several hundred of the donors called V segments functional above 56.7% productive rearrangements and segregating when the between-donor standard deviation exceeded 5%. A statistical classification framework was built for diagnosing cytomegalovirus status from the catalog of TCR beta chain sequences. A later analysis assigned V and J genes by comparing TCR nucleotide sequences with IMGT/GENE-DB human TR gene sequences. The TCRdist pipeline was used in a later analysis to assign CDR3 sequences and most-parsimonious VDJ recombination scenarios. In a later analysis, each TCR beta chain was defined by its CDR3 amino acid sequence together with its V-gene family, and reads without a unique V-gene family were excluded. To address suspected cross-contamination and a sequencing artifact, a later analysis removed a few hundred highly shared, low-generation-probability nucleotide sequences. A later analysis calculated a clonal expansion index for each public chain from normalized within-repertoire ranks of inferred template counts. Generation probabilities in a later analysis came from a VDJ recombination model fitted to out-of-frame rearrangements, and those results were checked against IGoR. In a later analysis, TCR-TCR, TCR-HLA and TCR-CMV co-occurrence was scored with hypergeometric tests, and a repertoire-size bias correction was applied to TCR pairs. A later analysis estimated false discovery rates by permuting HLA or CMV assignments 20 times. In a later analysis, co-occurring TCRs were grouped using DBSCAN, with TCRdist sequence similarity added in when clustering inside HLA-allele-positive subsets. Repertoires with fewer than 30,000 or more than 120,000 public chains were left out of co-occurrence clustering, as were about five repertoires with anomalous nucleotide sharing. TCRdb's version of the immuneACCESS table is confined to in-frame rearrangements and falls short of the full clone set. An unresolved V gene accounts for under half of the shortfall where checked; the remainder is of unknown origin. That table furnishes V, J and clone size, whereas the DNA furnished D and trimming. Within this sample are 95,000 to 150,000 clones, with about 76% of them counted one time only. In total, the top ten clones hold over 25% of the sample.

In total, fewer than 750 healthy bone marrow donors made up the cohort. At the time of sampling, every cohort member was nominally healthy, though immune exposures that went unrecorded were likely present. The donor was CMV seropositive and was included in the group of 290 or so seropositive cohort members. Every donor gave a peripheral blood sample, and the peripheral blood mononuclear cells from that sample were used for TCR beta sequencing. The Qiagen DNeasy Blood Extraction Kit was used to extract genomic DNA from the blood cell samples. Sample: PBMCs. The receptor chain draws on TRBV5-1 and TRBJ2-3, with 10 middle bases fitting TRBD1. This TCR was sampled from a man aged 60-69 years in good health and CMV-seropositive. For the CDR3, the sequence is CASSPPGTGGTDTQYF. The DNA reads TGCGCCAGCAGCCCGCCCGGGACAGGGGGCACAGATACGCAGTATTTT. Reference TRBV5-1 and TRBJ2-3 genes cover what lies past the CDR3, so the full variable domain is KAGVTQTPRYLIKTRGQQVTLSCSPISGHRSVSWYQQTPGQGLQFLFEYFSETQRNKGNFPGRFSGRQFSNSRSEMNVSTLELGDSALYLCASSPPGTGGTDTQYFGPGTRLTVL.